This T cell receptor beta chain appears in the sequencing data of a study of somatic mutations in cytotoxic T cells in rheumatoid arthritis (dated by TCRdb to 2015 to 2018). Broadly, across the study: Right after diagnosis and prior to the start of any treatment, more than 25 ml EDTA of peripheral blood was drawn from patients. Some T-cell populations stained with V beta antibodies were sorted by flow on a FACSAria II or Sony SH800 to nearly 100% purity, with sorted V beta1+ cells additionally subjected to TCRB sequencing. Whether expanded CD8+ T-cell clones in untreated, newly diagnosed rheumatoid arthritis carry somatic mutations was the study question, and clonality was characterized with TCRB deep sequencing. TCRB deep sequencing covered approximately 69 patients with rheumatoid arthritis along with 20 to 25 healthy controls. Median age was essentially the same in the patient group and the control group.

With regard to this clone: There is no known antigen for this receptor. No base-level quality is on record; no much larger clone is a single base apart.

Positive magnetic bead selection on an AutoMACS was used to isolate CD4+ and CD8+ cells, with flow cytometry used to check purity. After a first flow cytometry screen using a TCR V beta antibody panel, clonal expansions were characterized through TCRB deep sequencing of sorted CD8+ fractions. Peripheral blood mononuclear cells were isolated by Ficoll-Paque PLUS density gradient separation. DNA from CD4-enriched, CD8-enriched or PBMC samples was extracted using Nucleospin Tissue or Tissue XS kits and then quantified on a Qubit 2.0 fluorometer. V is clipped by 4 bases and J by 0 bases, and the sequence between their germline boundaries is 13 bases long. Reading the germline V gene (reference sequence) gives CDR1 SGHNT and CDR2 YYREEE. The CDR3, from cysteine to phenylalanine, totals 15 residues. Only the CDR3 region is kept as DNA, spanning 45 bases read in frame from base 1. Sequencing of TCRB CDR3 was done on genomic DNA with the immunoSEQ assay. The source study handled its data this way. Only a few patient CD8+ clones larger than 1% matched published virus-specific TCRB sequences when compared against them. The analyses included only productive TCRB rearrangements. Clonality was calculated as a Shannon entropy-based productive clonality index, and a clone was defined by a unique TCRB CDR3 sequence. To calculate repertoire overlap between two samples, the template counts of each clone were considered relative to each sample's total templates. V-gene usage from TCRB sequencing and V-gene usage measured by flow cytometry were correlated (Spearman r of around 0.6). TCRdb holds this immuneACCESS table with in-frame rearrangements only. Some clones are missing; in checked studies, unresolved V genes explain under half, and the rest has no known cause. D and trimming were read from the DNA, whereas the V and J calls and clone size are those reported in that table. The sample profile shows about 30,000 clones; 80% to 85% of them were found once. The top ten clonotypes cover 8% to 9% of the sample.

The study at large found these results: The slight underrepresentation of TRBV07 in patients was not corrected for multiple comparisons. Healthy controls showed no age-related increase in CD8+ clonality, whereas patients did (Spearman r=0.49). In about an eighth of the roughly 65 patients the largest CD8+ clone exceeded 20% of CD8+ cells, and several identical CD8+ TCRB sequences were shared between blood and synovial fluid. CD8+ T-cell clonality did not differ significantly between rheumatoid arthritis patients and age-matched healthy controls. The expanded CD8+ clones had unknown antigen targets, and not appearing in virus-specific databases did not rule out that they were virus-specific.

This chain is built from TRBV5-4 and TRBJ1-1; TRBD1 is perhaps the D gene, given 5 matching bases. Sequenced: CD8+ T cells sorted from blood. The receptor was isolated from an adult with rheumatoid arthritis. The nucleotide sequence is TGTGCCAGCAGCAACTCGGGACGGCTGAACACTGAAGCTTTCTTT. The translation is CASSNSGRLNTEAFF.